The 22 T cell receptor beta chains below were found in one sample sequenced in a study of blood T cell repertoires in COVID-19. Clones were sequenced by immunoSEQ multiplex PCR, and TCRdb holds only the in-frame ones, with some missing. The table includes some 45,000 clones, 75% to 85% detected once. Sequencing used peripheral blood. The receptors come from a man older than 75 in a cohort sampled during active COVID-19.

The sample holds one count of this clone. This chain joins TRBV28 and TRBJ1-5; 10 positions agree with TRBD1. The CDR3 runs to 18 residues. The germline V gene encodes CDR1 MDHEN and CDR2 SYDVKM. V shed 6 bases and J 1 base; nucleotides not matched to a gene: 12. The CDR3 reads CASRSTGTGAISNQPQHF. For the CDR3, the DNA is TGTGCCAGCAGATCGACCGGGACAGGGGCCATAAGCAATCAGCCCCAGCATTTT.

In DNA form, the CDR3 reads TGCGCCAGCAGCTTGGAATTAAGGGGATATGGCTACACCTTC. This sequence encodes CASSLELRGYGYTF. The genes are TRBV5-1 and TRBJ1-2; tentative D call: TRBD1 (5 bases). The CDR3 covers 14 residues. Trimming removed 0 bases from V and 5 bases from J, with 11 bases in between. Germline V gene lookup returns CDR1 SGHRS and CDR2 YFSETQ.

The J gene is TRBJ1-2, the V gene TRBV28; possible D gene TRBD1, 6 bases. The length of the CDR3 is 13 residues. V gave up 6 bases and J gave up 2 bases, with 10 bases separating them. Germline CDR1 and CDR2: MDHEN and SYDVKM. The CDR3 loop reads CASSRQDNYGYTF. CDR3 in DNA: TGTGCCAGCAGCCGACAGGACAACTATGGCTACACCTTC.

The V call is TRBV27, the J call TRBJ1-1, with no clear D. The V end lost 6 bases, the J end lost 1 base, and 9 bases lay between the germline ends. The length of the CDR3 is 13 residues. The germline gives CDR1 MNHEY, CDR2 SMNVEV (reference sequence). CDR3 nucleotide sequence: TGTGCCAGCAGCCTGACACCGAACACTGAAGCTTTCTTT. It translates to CASSLTPNTEAFF.

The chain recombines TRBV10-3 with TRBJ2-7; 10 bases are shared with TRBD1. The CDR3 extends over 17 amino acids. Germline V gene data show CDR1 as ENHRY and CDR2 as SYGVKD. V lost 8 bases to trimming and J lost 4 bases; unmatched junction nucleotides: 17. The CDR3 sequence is CAIHPGQGTIISYEQYF. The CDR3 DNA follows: TGTGCCATCCACCCGGGACAGGGGACTATTATCTCGTACGAGCAGTACTTC.

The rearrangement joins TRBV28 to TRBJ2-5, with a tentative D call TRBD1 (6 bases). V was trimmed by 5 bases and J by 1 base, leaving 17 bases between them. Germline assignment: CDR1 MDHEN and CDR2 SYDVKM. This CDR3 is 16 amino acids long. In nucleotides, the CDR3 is TGTGCCAGCAGTCCAAACCGCCGGGACATCCAAGAGACCCAGTACTTC. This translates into CASSPNRRDIQETQYF.

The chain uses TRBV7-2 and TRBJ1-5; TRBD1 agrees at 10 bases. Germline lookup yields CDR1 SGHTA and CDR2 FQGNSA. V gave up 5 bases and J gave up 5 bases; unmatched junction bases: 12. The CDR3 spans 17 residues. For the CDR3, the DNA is TGTGCCAGCAGCCAAGGCTACCGGGACAGGGGATATCAGCCCCAGCATTTT. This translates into CASSQGYRDRGYQPQHF.

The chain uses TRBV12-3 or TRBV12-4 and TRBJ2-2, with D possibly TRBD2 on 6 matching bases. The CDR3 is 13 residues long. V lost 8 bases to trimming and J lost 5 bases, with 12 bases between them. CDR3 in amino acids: CASLPGVTGELFF. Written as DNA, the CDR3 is TGTGCCAGCCTTCCGGGGGTTACCGGGGAGCTGTTTTTT.

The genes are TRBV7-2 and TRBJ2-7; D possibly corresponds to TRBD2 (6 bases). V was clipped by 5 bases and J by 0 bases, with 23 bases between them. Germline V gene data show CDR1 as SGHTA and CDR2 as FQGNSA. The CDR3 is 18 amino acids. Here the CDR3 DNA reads TGTGCCAGCAGCCCACATTCTCAAGCGGGTAGAAGCTCCTACGAGCAGTACTTC. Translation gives CASSPHSQAGRSSYEQYF.

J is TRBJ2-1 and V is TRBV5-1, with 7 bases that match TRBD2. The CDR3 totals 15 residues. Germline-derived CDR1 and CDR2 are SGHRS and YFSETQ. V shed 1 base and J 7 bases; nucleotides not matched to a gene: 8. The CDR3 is CASSLSTSRLNEQFF. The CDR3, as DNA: TGCGCCAGCAGCTTGTCGACTAGCCGCCTGAATGAGCAGTTCTTC.

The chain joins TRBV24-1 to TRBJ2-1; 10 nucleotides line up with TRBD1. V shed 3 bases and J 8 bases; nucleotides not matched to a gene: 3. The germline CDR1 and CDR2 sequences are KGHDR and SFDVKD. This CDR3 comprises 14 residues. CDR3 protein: CATSDPGTGDEQFF. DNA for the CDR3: TGTGCCACCAGTGATCCGGGGACAGGGGATGAGCAGTTCTTC.

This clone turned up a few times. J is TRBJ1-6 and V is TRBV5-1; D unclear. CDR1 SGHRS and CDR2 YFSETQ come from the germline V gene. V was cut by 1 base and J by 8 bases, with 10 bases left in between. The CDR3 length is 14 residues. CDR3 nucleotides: TGCGCCAGCAGCTTGATCGGGAGGGATTCACCCCTCCACTTT. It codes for CASSLIGRDSPLHF.

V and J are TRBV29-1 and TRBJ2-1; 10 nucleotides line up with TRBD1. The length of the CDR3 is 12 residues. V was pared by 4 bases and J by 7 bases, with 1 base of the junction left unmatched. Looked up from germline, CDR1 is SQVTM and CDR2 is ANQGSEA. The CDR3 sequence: CSVGTGGNEQFF. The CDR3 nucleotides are TGCAGCGTTGGGACAGGGGGAAATGAGCAGTTCTTC.

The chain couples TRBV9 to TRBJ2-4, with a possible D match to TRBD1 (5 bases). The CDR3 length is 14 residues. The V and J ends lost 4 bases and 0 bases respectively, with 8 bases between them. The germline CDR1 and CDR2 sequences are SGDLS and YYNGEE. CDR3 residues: CASSQGLAKNIQYF. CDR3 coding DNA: TGTGCCAGCAGCCAGGGATTAGCCAAAAACATTCAGTACTTC.

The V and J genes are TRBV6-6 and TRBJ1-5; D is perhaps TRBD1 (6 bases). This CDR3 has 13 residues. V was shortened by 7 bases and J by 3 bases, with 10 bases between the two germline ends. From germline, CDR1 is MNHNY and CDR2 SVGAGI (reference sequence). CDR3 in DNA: TGTGCCAGCAAAATGGGGGCCAATCAGCCCCAGCATTTT. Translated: CASKMGANQPQHF.

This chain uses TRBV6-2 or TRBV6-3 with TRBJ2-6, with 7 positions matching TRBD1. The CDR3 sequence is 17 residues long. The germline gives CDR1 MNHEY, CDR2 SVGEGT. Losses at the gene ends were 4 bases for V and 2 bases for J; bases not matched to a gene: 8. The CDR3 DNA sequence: TGTGCCAGCAGTTCGTCAACAGGGGTTGCTGGGGCCAACGTCCTGACTTTC. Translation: CASSSSTGVAGANVLTF.

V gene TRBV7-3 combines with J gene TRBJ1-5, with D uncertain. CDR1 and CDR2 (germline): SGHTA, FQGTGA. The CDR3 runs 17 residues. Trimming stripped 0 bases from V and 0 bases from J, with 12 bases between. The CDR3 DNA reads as TGTGCCAGCAGCTTAACAGTCAGAAACCATAGCAATCAGCCCCAGCATTTT. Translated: CASSLTVRNHSNQPQHF.

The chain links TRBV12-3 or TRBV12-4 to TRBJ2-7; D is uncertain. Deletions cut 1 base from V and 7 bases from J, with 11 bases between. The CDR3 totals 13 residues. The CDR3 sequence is CASSLDPGQEQYF. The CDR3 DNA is TGTGCCAGCAGTTTAGATCCGGGTCAAGAGCAGTACTTC.

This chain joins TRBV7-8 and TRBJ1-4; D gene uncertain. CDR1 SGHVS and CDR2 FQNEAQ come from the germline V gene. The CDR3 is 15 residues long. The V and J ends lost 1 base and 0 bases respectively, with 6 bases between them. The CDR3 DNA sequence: TGTGCCAGCAGCTTAGGGCGGACAACTAATGAAAAACTGTTTTTT. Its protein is CASSLGRTTNEKLFF.

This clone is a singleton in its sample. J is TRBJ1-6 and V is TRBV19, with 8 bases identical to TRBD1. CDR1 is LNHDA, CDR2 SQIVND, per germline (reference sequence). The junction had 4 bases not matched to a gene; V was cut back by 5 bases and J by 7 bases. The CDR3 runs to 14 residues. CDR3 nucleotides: TGTGCCAGTAGTCCTTGGACAGGGAATTCACCCCTCCACTTT. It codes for CASSPWTGNSPLHF.

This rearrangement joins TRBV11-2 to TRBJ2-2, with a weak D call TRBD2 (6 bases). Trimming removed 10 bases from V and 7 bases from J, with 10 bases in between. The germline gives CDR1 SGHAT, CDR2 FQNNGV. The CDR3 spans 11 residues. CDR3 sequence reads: CAIYGGGELFF. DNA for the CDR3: TGTGCCATATACGGGGGCGGGGAGCTGTTTTTT. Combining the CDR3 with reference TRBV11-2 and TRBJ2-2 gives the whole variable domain EAGVAQSPRYKIIEKRQSVAFWCNPISGHATLYWYQQILGQGPKLLIQFQNNGVVDDSQLPKDRFSAERLKGVDSTLKIQPAKLEDSAVYLCAIYGGGELFFGEGSRLTVL.

CDR3 region: CASSPRGGRGETQYF. In nucleotides, the CDR3 is TGTGCCAGCAGTCCGCGAGGCGGGAGAGGGGAGACCCAGTACTTC. The rearrangement joins TRBV2 to TRBJ2-5; 7 bases align to TRBD2. Germline loops: CDR1 SNHLY, CDR2 FYNNEI. The trim removed 5 bases at V and 5 bases at J, leaving 11 bases unmatched. CDR3 size: 15 residues.